This T cell receptor (beta chain) was captured in a study of shared clonotypes between healthy human individuals. Study-wide results and limits: Larger richness was generally estimated for naive than memory subsets. Shared clonotypes across all four donors exceeded non-shared ones in generation probability. With a handful of donors compared, roughly 5% of naive CD4 clonotypes were shared.

Concerning this clone itself: Its antigen is unknown. Other nucleotide sequences from this sample produce the same CDR3.

CD45RO-negative, CCR7-positively selected cells formed the naive CD8 fraction, excluding terminally differentiated effector memory CD45RA+ cells. Clones were read by immunoSEQ multiplex PCR, and TCRdb kept only the in-frame ones, dropping some. The repertoire holds roughly 2.1 million clones, under 95% seen once, with roughly 1.7% in the top ten. J lost 2 bases, V lost 2 bases, and 3 bases had no gene match. This CDR3 has 14 residues. Germline lookup yields CDR1 MNHEY and CDR2 SMNVEV (reference sequence). This chain joins TRBV27 and TRBJ2-7, with 7 bases fitting TRBD2. The clonotype comes from a man aged 18 to 30 in good health. Some clones in this sample may be carry-over from other donors' samples. Sequencing used naive CD8+ T cells from PBMCs. This CDR3 reads CASSLTSVAYEQYF. CDR3 nucleotide sequence: TGTGCCAGCAGTTTAACTAGCGTCGCCTACGAGCAGTACTTC.